The T cell receptor beta chain described here comes from a study of T cells in Graves' hyperthyroidism and ophthalmopathy. A note on this clonotype: Its antigen is not known.

General observations from the study: Stable hyperthyroidism and ophthalmopathy were separated using 13 V-J signatures. Blood also carried most thyroid clonotypes expanded above 0.001.

V was trimmed by 3 bases and J by 5 bases, leaving 13 bases between them. Germline CDR1 SGHTA, CDR2 FQGNSA. CDR3 length equals 14 residues. Regions amplified from RNA transcripts were the TCR beta CDR3 regions. HTBI primers were used for first-round RT-PCR of the TCR CDR3. TCRdb reprocessed the multiplex PCR reads via MiXCR and lists one record per CDR3 protein. In the table there are 560,000 or so distinct CDR3 sequences, 35% to 55% of which are singletons. V gene TRBV7-2 combines with J gene TRBJ2-5, with D perhaps assigned TRBD1 or TRBD2 (6 bases each). This sequence was found in a woman younger than 35 with Graves' hyperthyroidism. The specimen sequenced was peripheral blood or thyroid tissue (not recorded which). CDR3: CASSLGAAGETQYF. CDR3 coding DNA: TGTGCCAGCAGCTTGGGGGCGGCGGGGGAGACCCAGTACTTC.